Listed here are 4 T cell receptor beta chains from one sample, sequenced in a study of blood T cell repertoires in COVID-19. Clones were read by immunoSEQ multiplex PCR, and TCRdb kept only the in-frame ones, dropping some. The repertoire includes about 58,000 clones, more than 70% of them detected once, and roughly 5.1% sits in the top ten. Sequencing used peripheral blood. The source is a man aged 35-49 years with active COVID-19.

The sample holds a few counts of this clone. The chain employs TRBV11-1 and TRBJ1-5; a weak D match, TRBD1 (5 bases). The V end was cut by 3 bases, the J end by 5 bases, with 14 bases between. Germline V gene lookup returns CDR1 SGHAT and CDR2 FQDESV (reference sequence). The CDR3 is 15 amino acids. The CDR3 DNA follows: TGTGCCAGCAGCTTGGGCCAGGGATCGCATCAGCCCCAGCATTTT. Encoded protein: CASSLGQGSHQPQHF.

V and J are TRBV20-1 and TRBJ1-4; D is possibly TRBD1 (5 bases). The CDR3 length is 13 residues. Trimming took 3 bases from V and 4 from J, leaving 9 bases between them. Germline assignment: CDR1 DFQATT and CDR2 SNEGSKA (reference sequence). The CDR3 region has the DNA TGCAGTGCTAGTGACAGAAGTAATGAAAAACTGTTTTTT. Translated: CSASDRSNEKLFF.

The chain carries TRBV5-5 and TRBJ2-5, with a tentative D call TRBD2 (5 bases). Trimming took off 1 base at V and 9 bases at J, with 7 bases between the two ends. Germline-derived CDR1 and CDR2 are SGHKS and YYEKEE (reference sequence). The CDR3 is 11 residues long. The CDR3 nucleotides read TGTGCCAGCAGCTTGCGCGGGCCCCAGTACTTC. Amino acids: CASSLRGPQYF.

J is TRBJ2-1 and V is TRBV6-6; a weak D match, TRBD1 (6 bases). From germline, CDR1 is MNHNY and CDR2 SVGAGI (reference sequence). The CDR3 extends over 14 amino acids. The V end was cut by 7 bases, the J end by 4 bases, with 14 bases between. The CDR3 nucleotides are TGTGCCAGCACCTACAGGGTGGAATACAATGAGCAGTTCTTC. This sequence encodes CASTYRVEYNEQFF.